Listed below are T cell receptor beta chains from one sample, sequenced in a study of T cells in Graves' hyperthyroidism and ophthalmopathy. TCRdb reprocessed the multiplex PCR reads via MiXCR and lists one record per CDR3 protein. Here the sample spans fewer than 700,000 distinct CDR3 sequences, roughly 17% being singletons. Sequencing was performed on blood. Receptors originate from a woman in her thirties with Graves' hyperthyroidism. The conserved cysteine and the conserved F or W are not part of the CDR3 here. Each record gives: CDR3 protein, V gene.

CDR3 protein: ASSSTQGVLHEQF
V gene: TRBV7-3

CDR3 protein: SARDPKGARETQY
V gene: TRBV20-1

CDR3 protein: SSRGFGSDTQY
V gene: TRBV20-1

CDR3 protein: ASSRTGVTGELF
V gene: TRBV19

CDR3 protein: ASSLPSASGNTIY
V gene: TRBV18

CDR3 protein: ASSTRTGRNQPQH
V gene: TRBV6-7

CDR3 protein: ASSLDPGLRSAEAF
V gene: TRBV7-2

CDR3 protein: ASGYTGGAGITQY
V gene: TRBV5-6

CDR3 protein: SATTGGYQETQY
V gene: TRBV20-1

CDR3 protein: ASSPRGQANTDTQY
V gene: TRBV18

CDR3 protein: ASRTTSDEQY
V gene: TRBV6-1

CDR3 protein: SARSSSRSQGEQY
V gene: TRBV20-1

CDR3 protein: ASSELLGGTGELF
V gene: TRBV6-1

CDR3 protein: ASSQGARELF
V gene: TRBV5-6

CDR3 protein: ASTLSAGTPSYEQY
V gene: TRBV12-3/TRBV12-4